Shown below are 18 T cell receptor beta chains from a single sample sequenced in a study of blood T cell repertoires in COVID-19 (dated by TCRdb to 2020 to 2022). Library preparation was by the immunoSEQ multiplex PCR assay. As stored in TCRdb, this immuneACCESS dataset retains in-frame rearrangements with V and J assigned. A fraction of the clones does not appear; measured against another copy, unresolved V genes explain less than half of the discrepancy, and the remainder lacks a known reason. This sample holds some 230,000 clones; 70% to 90% were observed only once. The top ten hold over 0.95% of the sample. The sequenced sample was peripheral blood. Receptors were obtained from a man aged 35 to 55 with acute or convalescent COVID-19.

This chain links TRBV6-5 with TRBJ1-2, with TRBD1 matching over 8 bases. Germline CDR1 reads MNHEY; CDR2 reads SVGAGI. V lost 2 bases and J lost 5; bases outside the gene matches: 7. This CDR3 spans 15 amino acids. CDR3 nucleotide sequence: TGTGCCAGCAGTTACGATCGGGACAGGTTATATGGCTACACCTTC. Encoded protein: CASSYDRDRLYGYTF.

J is TRBJ2-7 and V is TRBV11-2, with a tentative D call TRBD2 (5 bases). The germline V gene encodes CDR1 SGHAT and CDR2 FQNNGV. The germline V and J ends were trimmed by 2 bases and 4 bases, with 12 bases remaining between them. The CDR3 runs 14 residues. The CDR3 reads CASSLYSDGYEQYF. DNA of the CDR3: TGTGCCAGCAGCTTATATAGCGACGGGTACGAGCAGTACTTC. Filled out from reference TRBV11-2 and TRBJ2-7, the complete variable domain reads EAGVAQSPRYKIIEKRQSVAFWCNPISGHATLYWYQQILGQGPKLLIQFQNNGVVDDSQLPKDRFSAERLKGVDSTLKIQPAKLEDSAVYLCASSLYSDGYEQYFGPGTRLTVT.

The chain carries TRBV5-1 and TRBJ2-1; 8 nucleotides match TRBD2. J lost 7 bases, V lost 2 bases, and 2 bases had no gene match. Germline V gives CDR1 SGHRS, CDR2 YFSETQ. The CDR3 has 13 amino acids. The CDR3 here is CASSFTGGNEQFF. For the CDR3, the DNA is TGCGCCAGCAGCTTTACGGGAGGGAATGAGCAGTTCTTC.

V usage is TRBV28 and J usage is TRBJ2-2, with 8 bases aligning to TRBD1. With 3 bases clipped from V and 2 bases from J, the junction kept 11 bases outside the gene matches. The CDR3 is 18 amino acids. Germline values: CDR1 MDHEN, CDR2 SYDVKM. The CDR3, as DNA: TGTGCCAGCAGTTTTGGGCGTTGGGGACAGGCAAACACCGGGGAGCTGTTTTTT. As protein: CASSFGRWGQANTGELFF.

J is TRBJ2-3 and V is TRBV9, with 10 bases identical to TRBD2. CDR1 SGDLS and CDR2 YYNGEE come from the germline V gene. The CDR3 extends over 16 amino acids. V shed 3 bases, J shed 2 bases, and the junction held 6 bases outside the gene matches. The CDR3 sequence is CASSAGLALFTDTQYF. CDR3 coding DNA: TGTGCCAGCAGCGCGGGACTAGCGTTATTCACAGATACGCAGTATTTT.

This chain connects TRBV7-2 to TRBJ2-2, with 10 bases aligning to TRBD2. V trimming: 5 bases; J trimming: 4 bases; junction bases outside the gene matches: 13. Germline CDR1 and CDR2: SGHTA and FQGNSA. The CDR3 loop spans 18 amino acids. The CDR3 is CASSTKASGGSSTGELFF. CDR3 coding DNA: TGTGCCAGCAGCACAAAGGCTAGCGGGGGCTCCAGCACCGGGGAGCTGTTTTTT.

The chain is built from TRBV15 and TRBJ2-7; 8 bases map to TRBD1. CDR1 is LNHNV, CDR2 YYDKDF, per germline (reference sequence). V lost 1 base to trimming and J lost 7 bases; unmatched junction nucleotides: 6. The CDR3 loop spans 14 amino acids. CDR3 amino acids: CATSRVLTGDEQYF. The CDR3 DNA is TGTGCCACCAGCAGAGTGCTGACAGGGGATGAGCAGTACTTC.

This clone was counted only a few times. The chain has TRBV9 and TRBJ2-1; tentative D call: TRBD2 (6 bases). Germline lookup yields CDR1 SGDLS and CDR2 YYNGEE. Trimming took off 3 bases at V and 8 bases at J, with 21 bases between the two ends. This CDR3 region has 16 residues. The CDR3, as DNA: TGTGCCAGCAGCGAGGCCCTGGCGGGGTATAAGGATGAGCAGTTCTTC. This codes for CASSEALAGYKDEQFF.

This chain uses TRBV29-1 with TRBJ2-5; tentatively, D is TRBD2 (6 bases). V lost 8 bases and J lost 1, with 23 bases in between. The CDR3 contains 16 residues. Germline-derived CDR1 and CDR2 are SQVTM and ANQGSEA. CDR3 sequence (DNA): TGCAGCCATGGAGGAATTTGGTCGCGGGGCCAAGAGACCCAGTACTTC. Protein product: CSHGGIWSRGQETQYF.

This clone was counted once. V usage is TRBV5-1 and J usage is TRBJ1-6, with TRBD1 matching 9 bases. The CDR3 extends over 14 amino acids. CDR1 SGHRS and CDR2 YFSETQ come from the germline V gene. Trimming removed 3 bases from V and 8 bases from J; junction bases left unmatched: 3. CDR3 in amino acids: CASSSDRGDSPLHF. The CDR3 DNA is TGCGCCAGCAGCTCCGACAGGGGGGATTCACCCCTCCACTTT. Looking up the rest from reference TRBV5-1 and TRBJ1-6 gives the full variable domain: KAGVTQTPRYLIKTRGQQVTLSCSPISGHRSVSWYQQTPGQGLQFLFEYFSETQRNKGNFPGRFSGRQFSNSRSEMNVSTLELGDSALYLCASSSDRGDSPLHFGNGTRLTVT.

This sequence joins TRBV6-5 and TRBJ2-5; D uncertain. Germline loops: CDR1 MNHEY, CDR2 SVGAGI. The V end lost 6 bases, the J end lost 2 bases, and 10 bases lay between the germline ends. This CDR3 has 13 residues. Here the CDR3 DNA reads TGTGCCAGCAGCCGAAACTTACAAGAGACCCAGTACTTC. It encodes CASSRNLQETQYF.

The V call is TRBV6-5, the J call TRBJ2-7; possibly TRBD1 for D (6 bases). V dropped 4 bases and J dropped 0 bases, with 13 bases sitting between them. The CDR3 runs 15 residues. Germline CDR1 reads MNHEY; CDR2 reads SVGAGI. The CDR3 DNA reads TGTGCCAGCAGTTCCCGGACAGAGTACTCCTACGAGCAGTACTTC. Translated, it gives CASSSRTEYSYEQYF.

This chain links TRBV19 with TRBJ2-7; 7 positions agree with TRBD1. This CDR3 comprises 14 residues. With V trimmed by 5 bases and J by 2 bases, 6 bases remained unmatched. Germline V gene lookup returns CDR1 LNHDA and CDR2 SQIVND (reference sequence). The CDR3 loop reads CASSQQTGTYEQYF. CDR3 nucleotide sequence: TGTGCCAGTAGTCAACAGACAGGGACCTACGAGCAGTACTTC.

This rearrangement joins TRBV2 to TRBJ1-4; the match to TRBD1 covers 11 bases. The CDR3 loop spans 19 amino acids. Germline CDR1 SNHLY, CDR2 FYNNEI. V shed 8 bases, J shed 7 bases, and the junction held 21 bases outside the gene matches. For the CDR3, the DNA is TGTGCCAGCGGCCGAGATAGGACAGGGGGCGGCCCGGGAATTGAAAAACTGTTTTTT. This codes for CASGRDRTGGGPGIEKLFF.

This chain links TRBV11-2 with TRBJ2-7, with TRBD1 matching 11 bases. Germline trimming cut 5 bases from V and 2 bases from J; bases unmatched to any gene: 5. This CDR3 comprises 15 residues. The germline CDR1 and CDR2 sequences are SGHAT and FQNNGV. The CDR3 DNA follows: TGTGCCAGCAGCCACGGGACAGGGGGTACCTACGAGCAGTACTTC. Translating gives CASSHGTGGTYEQYF.

This clone has a single count. J is TRBJ2-2 and V is TRBV5-6, with D possibly being TRBD2 (6 bases). V shed 1 base and J shed 7 bases, with 11 bases lying between them. Germline V gene data show CDR1 as SGHDT and CDR2 as YYEEEE. The CDR3 is made up of 14 amino acids. CDR3 loop: CASSLRVAVGELFF. The DNA of the CDR3 is TGTGCCAGCAGCTTGAGAGTAGCGGTCGGGGAGCTGTTTTTT.

The V gene is TRBV28, the J gene TRBJ2-7; 7 positions match TRBD1. CDR3 length equals 15 residues. Germline V gene data show CDR1 as MDHEN and CDR2 as SYDVKM. The V and J ends lost 5 bases and 2 bases, in that order; junction bases with no gene match: 9. CDR3 protein: CASSPPGTEAYEQYF. The CDR3 DNA reads as TGTGCCAGCAGTCCCCCCGGGACAGAGGCCTACGAGCAGTACTTC.

There are a few counts of this clone. The CDR3 region has the DNA TGTGCCAGCAGCTTAATCCAGGGCTATGGCTACACCTTC. Its translation is CASSLIQGYGYTF. The V gene is TRBV7-3, the J gene TRBJ1-2; maybe TRBD1 (5 bases). V was cut by 1 base and J by 4 bases, with 7 bases left in between. The CDR3 runs to 13 residues. CDR1 and CDR2 from the germline V gene are SGHTA and FQGTGA. Looking up the rest from reference TRBV7-3 and TRBJ1-2 gives the full variable domain: GAGVSQTPSNKVTEKGKYVELRCDPISGHTALYWYRQSLGQGPEFLIYFQGTGAADDSGLPNDRFFAVRPEGSVSTLKIQRTERGDSAVYLCASSLIQGYGYTFGSGTRLTVV.